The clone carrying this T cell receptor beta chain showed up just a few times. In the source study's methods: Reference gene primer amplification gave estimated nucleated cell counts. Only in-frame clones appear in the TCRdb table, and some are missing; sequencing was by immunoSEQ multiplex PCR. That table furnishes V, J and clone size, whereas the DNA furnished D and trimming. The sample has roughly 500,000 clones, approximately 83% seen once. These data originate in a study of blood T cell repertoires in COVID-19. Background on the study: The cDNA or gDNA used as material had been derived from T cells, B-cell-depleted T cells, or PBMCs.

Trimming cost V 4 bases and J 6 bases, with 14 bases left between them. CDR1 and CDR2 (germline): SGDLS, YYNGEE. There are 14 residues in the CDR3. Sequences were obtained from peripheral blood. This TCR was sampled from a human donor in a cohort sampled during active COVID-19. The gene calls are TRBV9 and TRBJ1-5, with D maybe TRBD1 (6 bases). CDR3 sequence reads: CASSRGAEGQPQHF. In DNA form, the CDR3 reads TGTGCCAGCAGCCGGGGGGCGGAGGGTCAGCCCCAGCATTTT.